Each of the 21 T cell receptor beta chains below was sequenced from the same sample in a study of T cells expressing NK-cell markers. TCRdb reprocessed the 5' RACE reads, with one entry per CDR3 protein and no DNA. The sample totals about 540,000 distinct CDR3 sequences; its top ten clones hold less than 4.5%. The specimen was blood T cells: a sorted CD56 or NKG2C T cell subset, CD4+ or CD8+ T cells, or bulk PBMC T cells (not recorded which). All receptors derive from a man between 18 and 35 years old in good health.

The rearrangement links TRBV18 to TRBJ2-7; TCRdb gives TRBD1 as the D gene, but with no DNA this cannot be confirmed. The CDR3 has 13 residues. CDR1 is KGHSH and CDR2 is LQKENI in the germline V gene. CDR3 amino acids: CASSLGQAAEQYF.

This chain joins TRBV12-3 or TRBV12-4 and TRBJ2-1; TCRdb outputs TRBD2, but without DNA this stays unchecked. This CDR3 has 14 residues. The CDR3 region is CASSPSGRRNEQFF.

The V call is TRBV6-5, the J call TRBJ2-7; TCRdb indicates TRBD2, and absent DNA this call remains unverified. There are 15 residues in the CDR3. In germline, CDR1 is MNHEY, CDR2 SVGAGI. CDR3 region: CASSYFRTSTYEQYF.

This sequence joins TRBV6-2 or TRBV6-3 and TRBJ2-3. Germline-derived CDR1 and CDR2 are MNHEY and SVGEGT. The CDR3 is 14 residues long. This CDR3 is CASSYGDSPDTQYF.

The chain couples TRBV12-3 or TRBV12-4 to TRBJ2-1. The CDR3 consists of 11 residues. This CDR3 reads CASGIQGEQFF.

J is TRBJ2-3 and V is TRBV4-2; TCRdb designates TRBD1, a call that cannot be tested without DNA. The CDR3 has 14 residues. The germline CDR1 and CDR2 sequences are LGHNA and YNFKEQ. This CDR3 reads CASSPSARRDTQYF.

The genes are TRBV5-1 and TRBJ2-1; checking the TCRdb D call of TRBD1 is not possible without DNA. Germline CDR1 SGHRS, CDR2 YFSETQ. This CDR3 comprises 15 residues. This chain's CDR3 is CASSPGTYTYNEQFF.

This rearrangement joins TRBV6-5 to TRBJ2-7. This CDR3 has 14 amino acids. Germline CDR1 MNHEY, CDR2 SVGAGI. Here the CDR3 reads CASSYLGGSYEQYF.

Here the CDR3 reads CAITRQGWDTEAFF. The V call is TRBV10-3, the J call TRBJ1-1; TCRdb lists TRBD1, though no DNA is available to test this call. The CDR3 contains 14 residues. Germline values: CDR1 ENHRY, CDR2 SYGVKD.

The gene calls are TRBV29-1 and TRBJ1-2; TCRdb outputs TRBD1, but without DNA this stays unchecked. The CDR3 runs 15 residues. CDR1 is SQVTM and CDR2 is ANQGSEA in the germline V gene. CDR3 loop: CSVEKGTGGTYGYTF.

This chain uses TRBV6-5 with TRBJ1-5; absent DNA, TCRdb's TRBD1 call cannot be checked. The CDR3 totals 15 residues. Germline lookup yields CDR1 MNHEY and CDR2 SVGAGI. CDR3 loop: CASSYSVTGAQPQHF.

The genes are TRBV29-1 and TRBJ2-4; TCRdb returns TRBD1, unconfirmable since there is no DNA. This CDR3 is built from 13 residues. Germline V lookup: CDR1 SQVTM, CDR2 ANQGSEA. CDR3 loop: CSVCSREKNIQYF.

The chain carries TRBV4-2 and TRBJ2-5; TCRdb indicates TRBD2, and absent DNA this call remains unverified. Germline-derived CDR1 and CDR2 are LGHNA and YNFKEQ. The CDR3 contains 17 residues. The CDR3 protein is CASSQDDYQGGEETQYF.

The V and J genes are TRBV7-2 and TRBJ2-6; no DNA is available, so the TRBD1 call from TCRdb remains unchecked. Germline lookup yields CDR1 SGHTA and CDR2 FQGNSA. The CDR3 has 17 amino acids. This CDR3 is CASSFGQGAPGANVLTF.

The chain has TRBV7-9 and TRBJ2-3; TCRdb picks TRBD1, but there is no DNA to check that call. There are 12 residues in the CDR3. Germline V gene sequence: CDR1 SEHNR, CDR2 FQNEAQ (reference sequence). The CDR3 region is CASSRTGDTQYF.

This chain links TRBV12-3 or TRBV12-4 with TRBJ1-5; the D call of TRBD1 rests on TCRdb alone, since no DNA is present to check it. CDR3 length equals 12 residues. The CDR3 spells CASRRGDQPQHF.

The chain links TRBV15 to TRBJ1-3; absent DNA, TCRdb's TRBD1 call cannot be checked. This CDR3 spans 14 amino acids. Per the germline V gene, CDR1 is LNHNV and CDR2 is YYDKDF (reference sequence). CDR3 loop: CATSSRGHLDTIYF.

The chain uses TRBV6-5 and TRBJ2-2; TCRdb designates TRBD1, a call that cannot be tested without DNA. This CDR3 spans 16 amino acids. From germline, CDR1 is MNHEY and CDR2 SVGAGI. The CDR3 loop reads CASSYSSEGGTGELFF.

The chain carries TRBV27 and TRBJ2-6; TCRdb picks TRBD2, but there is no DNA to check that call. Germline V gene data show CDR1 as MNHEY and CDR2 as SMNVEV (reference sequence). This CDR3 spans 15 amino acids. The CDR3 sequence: CASSFGGTGANVLTF.

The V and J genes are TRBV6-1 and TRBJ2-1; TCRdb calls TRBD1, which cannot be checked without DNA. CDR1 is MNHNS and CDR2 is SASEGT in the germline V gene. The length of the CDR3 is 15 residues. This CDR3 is CASSPDRGNNNEQFF.

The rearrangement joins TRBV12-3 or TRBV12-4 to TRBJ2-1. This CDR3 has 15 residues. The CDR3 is CASSFGGTYYNEQFF.